This TCR beta chain was retrieved from a study of vaccination effects on CD4 cells after COVID-19. Study-wide background: Of the BNT162b2 and mRNA-1273 vaccines, participants received two doses of one or the other.

Overall study results and limits: Convalescent patients numbered few in the study; early post-infection timepoints were missing entirely.

Remarks on this clone: Its specificity is not known.

Using immunoSEQ multiplex PCR, the repertoire was profiled, and TCRdb retains in-frame clones only, with some absent. The data contain 25,000 to 35,000 clones, approximately 68% of them singletons. Sequencing in the ViraFEST assay came after antigen-specific CD4+ T cells had been expanded with viral peptide pools, which were used to stimulate PBMC. An approximately nine-day culture period preceded the isolation of CD4+ T cells. They grew over 1.5 million PBMC in each well, adding 10 IU/ml IL-2 and 7.5 to 10 ug/ml peptides. V was shortened by 3 bases and J by 1 base, with 16 bases between the two germline ends. CDR1 and CDR2 from the germline V gene are LGHDT and YNNKEL (reference sequence). This CDR3 contains 17 residues.

The V and J genes are TRBV3-1 (or the pseudogene TRBV3-2) and TRBJ1-3; D uncertain. The material sequenced was CD4+ T cells from PBMCs cultured with HCoV-229E spike peptides, taken before COVID-19 vaccination. The sequence came from a human donor who received a COVID-19 vaccine. The CDR3, as DNA: TGTGCCAGCAGCCAGGGTGGACCGGGTGTTTCTGGAAACACCATATATTTT. This encodes CASSQGGPGVSGNTIYF.